This TCR beta chain came from a study of cytomegalovirus exposure and HLA in healthy donors. The PCR ran on 60 Vbeta and 13 Jbeta primers. Original methodology: A follow-up analysis tallied about 88 million unique TCR beta chains, 9 million to 11 million shared. Libraries were prepared by immunoSEQ multiplex PCR; TCRdb keeps only in-frame clonotypes and omits some of them. That table gives V, J and clone size, and the DNA gave D and trimming. This table has some 99,000 clones, 60% to 75% appearing once. Study outcomes and limitations: What a later analysis reportedly showed was that an Asian-associated ancestry cluster had fewer N-insertions than the approximately 700-donor mean.

This clone turned up a few times. Its antigen is not known. Sample: PBMCs. This sequence was found in a female donor in good health and CMV-seronegative.

The CDR3 spells CASSLDVTGFYEQYF. The CDR3 region has the DNA TGCGCCAGCAGCTTGGACGTGACAGGGTTCTACGAGCAGTACTTC. V is TRBV5-1 and J is TRBJ2-7, with 7 bases fitting TRBD1. With 0 bases clipped from V and 3 bases from J, the junction kept 6 bases outside the gene matches. In germline, CDR1 is SGHRS, CDR2 YFSETQ. CDR3 length: 15 residues. The whole variable domain, filled in from reference TRBV5-1 and TRBJ2-7, reads KAGVTQTPRYLIKTRGQQVTLSCSPISGHRSVSWYQQTPGQGLQFLFEYFSETQRNKGNFPGRFSGRQFSNSRSEMNVSTLELGDSALYLCASSLDVTGFYEQYFGPGTRLTVT.